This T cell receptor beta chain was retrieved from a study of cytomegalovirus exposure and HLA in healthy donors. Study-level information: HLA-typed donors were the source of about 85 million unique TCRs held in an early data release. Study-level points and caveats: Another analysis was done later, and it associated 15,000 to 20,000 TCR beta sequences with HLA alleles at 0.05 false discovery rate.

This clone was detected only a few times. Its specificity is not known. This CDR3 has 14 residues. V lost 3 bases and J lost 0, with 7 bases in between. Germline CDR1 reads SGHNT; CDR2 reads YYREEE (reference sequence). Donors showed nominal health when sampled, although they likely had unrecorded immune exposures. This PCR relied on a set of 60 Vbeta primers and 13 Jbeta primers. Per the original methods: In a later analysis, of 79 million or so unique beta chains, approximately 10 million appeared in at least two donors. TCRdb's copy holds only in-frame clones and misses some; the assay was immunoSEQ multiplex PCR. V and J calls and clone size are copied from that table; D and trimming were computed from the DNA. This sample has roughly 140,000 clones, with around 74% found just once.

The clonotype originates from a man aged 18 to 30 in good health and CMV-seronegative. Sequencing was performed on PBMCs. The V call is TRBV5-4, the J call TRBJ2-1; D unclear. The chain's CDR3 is CASSSGGSYNEQFF. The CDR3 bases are TGTGCCAGCAGCTCCGGTGGCTCCTACAATGAGCAGTTCTTC.